Detailed here is one T cell receptor beta chain. The data belong to a study of blood T cell repertoires in COVID-19. CDR1 is LGHDT and CDR2 is YNNKEL in the germline V gene (reference sequence). The V end was cut by 3 bases, the J end by 5 bases, with 14 bases between. This CDR3 region has 14 residues. Per the authors' pipeline: Quantification of nucleated cells was approximated via reference gene primer amplification. This table comes from immunoSEQ multiplex PCR, and its TCRdb copy is limited to in-frame clones, with some not included. D and trimming come from the DNA, and the V and J calls and clone size come from that table. The table lists about 240,000 clones, approximately 86% of them singletons, with about 7.6% in the top ten.

The source of this sequence is a woman in her 70s with active or convalescent COVID-19. The chain combines TRBV3-1 (or the pseudogene TRBV3-2) with TRBJ2-7; no reliable D call. Material: peripheral blood. The CDR3 loop reads CASSHGLVGDEQYF. The DNA for the CDR3 is TGTGCCAGCAGCCATGGCCTAGTTGGTGACGAGCAGTACTTC.